Described below is a single TCR beta chain sequence and its context. This specimen belongs to a study of T cell changes during pregnancy in multiple sclerosis. This table comes from immunoSEQ multiplex PCR, and its TCRdb copy is limited to in-frame clones, with some not included. The data hold 40,000 to 60,000 clones, with about 90% observed a single time. Germline-derived CDR1 and CDR2 are SGHVS and FQNEAQ. The V and J ends lost 4 bases and 7 bases respectively, with 10 bases between them. There are 12 residues in the CDR3. This material consisted of CD4+ T cells from peripheral blood mononuclear cells, taken in the third trimester of pregnancy. The chain employs TRBV7-8 and TRBJ1-1; D is unclear. The clonotype was recovered from a female donor with multiple sclerosis, enrolled in a pregnancy study. CDR3 DNA: TGTGCCAGCAGCTCCGCAACTTATGAAGCTTTCTTT. The encoded protein is CASSSATYEAFF.